These T cell receptor beta chains were read from a single sample in a study of tumor and adjacent non-tumor tissue in lung cancer. A single record per CDR3 protein comes from TCRdb applying MiXCR to the multiplex PCR reads. There are around 70,000 distinct CDR3 sequences in the sample; around three quarters occur only once, and roughly 30% lies in the top ten. Sequencing was carried out using lung tumor tissue. The receptors originated from a man in his fifties or sixties with non-small cell lung cancer. The CDR3 runs from the conserved cysteine through the conserved F or W. Each record gives: clone size, D gene, J gene, V gene, CDR3 DNA, CDR3 protein. The D gene is left open where the match is weak. Clone size is not always given. Where it is, it says once, few, many or a class for expanded clones.

clone_size: NA
d_call: NA
j_call: TRBJ2-6
v_call: TRBV6-6
cdr3_nt: TGTGCCAGCATCATCGGCTCTGGGGCCAACATCCTGACTTTC
cdr3_aa: CASIIGSGANILTF

clone_size: NA
d_call: TRBD2
j_call: TRBJ2-1
v_call: TRBV11-3
cdr3_nt: TGTGCCAGCAGCTCCCAGGGATTAGCGGGGAAGAATGAGCAGTTCTTC
cdr3_aa: CASSSQGLAGKNEQFF

clone_size: NA
d_call: NA
j_call: TRBJ2-3
v_call: TRBV12-3/TRBV12-4
cdr3_nt: TGTGTCAGCAGCTCCCTGGGGGAGGGGACAGATACACAATATTTT
cdr3_aa: CVSSSLGEGTDTQYF

clone_size: many
d_call: TRBD1
j_call: TRBJ1-1
v_call: TRBV5-6
cdr3_nt: TGTGCCAGCAGCACCCGGGACAGGGACACTGAAGCTTTCTTT
cdr3_aa: CASSTRDRDTEAFF

clone_size: once
d_call: NA
j_call: TRBJ2-5
v_call: TRBV11-1
cdr3_nt: TGTGCCAGCAACCACTCCCTGGGGCAGCAAGAGACCCAGTACTTC
cdr3_aa: CASNHSLGQQETQYF

clone_size: NA
d_call: NA
j_call: TRBJ1-5
v_call: TRBV6-1
cdr3_nt: TGTGCCAGGAACCCCTCTCTGAGCAATCAGCCCCAACATTTT
cdr3_aa: CARNPSLSNQPQHF

clone_size: NA
d_call: NA
j_call: TRBJ2-5
v_call: TRBV29-1
cdr3_nt: TGCAGCGTTGATGGATATGTAGTAGGGGCGATCGGCGAGACCCAGTACTTC
cdr3_aa: CSVDGYVVGAIGETQYF

clone_size: many
d_call: NA
j_call: TRBJ1-5
v_call: TRBV6-5
cdr3_nt: TGTGCCAGCAGCCGGGTGTGGGCAGATAGCAATCAGCCCCAGCATTTT
cdr3_aa: CASSRVWADSNQPQHF

clone_size: few
d_call: TRBD2
j_call: TRBJ2-3
v_call: TRBV28
cdr3_nt: TGTGCCAGCAGTTTAGGTTGGACTAGCGGGGTTAGCACAGATACGCAGTATTTT
cdr3_aa: CASSLGWTSGVSTDTQYF

clone_size: NA
d_call: NA
j_call: TRBJ2-5
v_call: TRBV6-1
cdr3_nt: TGTGCCAGCACCTTCCGCCAGGAGATCCAGTACTTC
cdr3_aa: CASTFRQEIQYF

clone_size: NA
d_call: NA
j_call: TRBJ2-7
v_call: TRBV11-3
cdr3_nt: TGTACCAGCAGCTTAGATCGCGGCTACGAGCGGTACTTC
cdr3_aa: CTSSLDRGYERYF

clone_size: once
d_call: TRBD2
j_call: TRBJ2-5
v_call: TRBV20-1
cdr3_nt: TGCAATGTTAGAGACCCTAGCGGGAGCGGGGTGACCCAGTACTTC
cdr3_aa: CNVRDPSGSGVTQYF

clone_size: few
d_call: NA
j_call: TRBJ1-1
v_call: TRBV6-6
cdr3_nt: TGTACCAGCAGTTATTCTGTGAACACTGAGGCTTTCTTT
cdr3_aa: CTSSYSVNTEAFF

clone_size: once
d_call: TRBD1
j_call: TRBJ2-2
v_call: TRBV20-1
cdr3_nt: TGCAGTACTCGCCACGGGACAGCGAACACCGGGGAGCTGTTTTTT
cdr3_aa: CSTRHGTANTGELFF

clone_size: NA
d_call: TRBD1
j_call: TRBJ1-1
v_call: TRBV29-1
cdr3_nt: TGCAGCGACTTGGCAGGGGGGGACACTGTAGCTCTCTTT
cdr3_aa: CSDLAGGDTVALF

clone_size: many
d_call: NA
j_call: TRBJ1-5
v_call: TRBV28
cdr3_nt: TGTGCCAGCAGTTTCATCCATCAGCCCCAGCATTTT
cdr3_aa: CASSFIHQPQHF

clone_size: many
d_call: TRBD1
j_call: TRBJ2-7
v_call: TRBV6-5
cdr3_nt: TGTGCCAGCAGTAAGACAGGGACCCTATCCACGCCCTACGAGCAGTACTTC
cdr3_aa: CASSKTGTLSTPYEQYF

clone_size: many
d_call: NA
j_call: TRBJ2-3
v_call: TRBV10-3
cdr3_nt: TGTGCCATCAGTGATAGCGCGATTAGCACAGATACGCAGTATTTT
cdr3_aa: CAISDSAISTDTQYF

clone_size: many
d_call: NA
j_call: TRBJ1-1
v_call: TRBV13
cdr3_nt: TGTGCCAGCAGCTTCACTCAGAACACTGAAGCTTTCTTT
cdr3_aa: CASSFTQNTEAFF

clone_size: NA
d_call: NA
j_call: TRBJ2-1
v_call: TRBV25-1
cdr3_nt: TGTGCCAGCAGTGAATCTGCGGGTTCGGGATACAATGAGCAGTTCTTC
cdr3_aa: CASSESAGSGYNEQFF

clone_size: NA
d_call: NA
j_call: TRBJ1-1
v_call: TRBV5-4
cdr3_nt: TGTACCAGCAGAGGAAGCGGAAACATTGAAGCTTTCTTT
cdr3_aa: CTSRGSGNIEAFF

clone_size: many
d_call: NA
j_call: TRBJ1-3
v_call: TRBV6-1
cdr3_nt: TGTGCCAGCAGTGAAGGTACAGGTCCTGGAAACACCATATATTTT
cdr3_aa: CASSEGTGPGNTIYF

clone_size: NA
d_call: NA
j_call: TRBJ1-1
v_call: TRBV6-2/TRBV6-3
cdr3_nt: TGTGCCAGCACTTTTCCAGGGAACACTGAAGTTTTCTTT
cdr3_aa: CASTFPGNTEVFF

clone_size: NA
d_call: TRBD2
j_call: TRBJ2-2
v_call: TRBV20-1
cdr3_nt: TGCAGTGCCTTGGGCGAGGGGAGGGGAGAGGACCGGGAGCTGTTTTTT
cdr3_aa: CSALGEGRGEDRELFF

clone_size: NA
d_call: NA
j_call: TRBJ1-5
v_call: TRBV29-1
cdr3_nt: TGCAGCGTTGTTGCGGGAGCGGATAGCACAGATACGCAGCATTTT
cdr3_aa: CSVVAGADSTDTQHF

clone_size: NA
d_call: NA
j_call: TRBJ2-2
v_call: TRBV25-1
cdr3_nt: TGTGCCAGCAGTGTCGGCTACTCCGGGGAGCTGTTATTT
cdr3_aa: CASSVGYSGELLF

clone_size: NA
d_call: NA
j_call: TRBJ1-1
v_call: TRBV30
cdr3_nt: TGTGCCAGGAGTGTACAGGGCACTGAAGCTTTCTTT
cdr3_aa: CARSVQGTEAFF

clone_size: NA
d_call: TRBD1
j_call: TRBJ2-5
v_call: TRBV20-1
cdr3_nt: TGCTGTGTTATGACCGGGACAGGGGTTTTTGGGACCCAGTACTTC
cdr3_aa: CCVMTGTGVFGTQYF

clone_size: NA
d_call: TRBD1
j_call: TRBJ1-4
v_call: TRBV20-1
cdr3_nt: TGCAGTGCTAGACAGGGGGCTGAAAAGATGTTTTTT
cdr3_aa: CSARQGAEKMFF

clone_size: NA
d_call: NA
j_call: TRBJ2-2
v_call: TRBV5-4
cdr3_nt: TGTGCCAGCACTAAGGGGACCGCCAGGAACACCGGGGAGCTGTTTTTT
cdr3_aa: CASTKGTARNTGELFF

clone_size: NA
d_call: NA
j_call: TRBJ2-1
v_call: TRBV6-1
cdr3_nt: TGTGTCAACAGTGTCGATCCCCCCGCACCCGAGCAGTTCTTC
cdr3_aa: CVNSVDPPAPEQFF

clone_size: many
d_call: NA
j_call: TRBJ1-2
v_call: TRBV5-6
cdr3_nt: TGTGCCAGCAGCTTGGGCGGGTACGCAAACTATGGCTACACCTTC
cdr3_aa: CASSLGGYANYGYTF

clone_size: NA
d_call: TRBD1
j_call: TRBJ2-7
v_call: TRBV6-6
cdr3_nt: TGTGCCAGCAGTGGGGGACAGGGGGTCACCTACGAGCAGTACTTC
cdr3_aa: CASSGGQGVTYEQYF

clone_size: NA
d_call: TRBD2
j_call: TRBJ2-1
v_call: TRBV6-1
cdr3_nt: TGTGCCGGCAACCGGACTAGCGGGGACAATGAGCAGTTCTTC
cdr3_aa: CAGNRTSGDNEQFF

clone_size: few
d_call: TRBD1
j_call: TRBJ1-5
v_call: TRBV6-1
cdr3_nt: TGTGTCAGCAGTGGATCAGGGGGGTTGATAAATCAGCCCCAGCATTTT
cdr3_aa: CVSSGSGGLINQPQHF

clone_size: many
d_call: NA
j_call: TRBJ1-1
v_call: TRBV5-1
cdr3_nt: TGCGCCAGCAGCTCAGGCGGGGGGATTAACACTGAAGCTTTCTTT
cdr3_aa: CASSSGGGINTEAFF

clone_size: once
d_call: NA
j_call: TRBJ2-3
v_call: TRBV6-5
cdr3_nt: TGTGCCGGCGGGTTGAAACTAGCAGGGGATACGCAGTATTTT
cdr3_aa: CAGGLKLAGDTQYF

clone_size: NA
d_call: TRBD1
j_call: TRBJ1-6
v_call: TRBV5-5
cdr3_nt: TGTGGCAGCAGCTTAACCGGGACAGGGGGCGGCGTTTCACCCCTCCACTTT
cdr3_aa: CGSSLTGTGGGVSPLHF

clone_size: NA
d_call: TRBD1
j_call: TRBJ2-6
v_call: TRBV10-3
cdr3_nt: TGTGCCATCAGTGGTCGGGAAGGGGGCCCCCTTGGGGCCAACGTCCTGACTTTC
cdr3_aa: CAISGREGGPLGANVLTF

clone_size: NA
d_call: TRBD2
j_call: TRBJ2-1
v_call: TRBV20-1
cdr3_nt: TGCATTGCCGTAAGATTAGCGGGAGGATGCCATGAGCAGTTCTTC
cdr3_aa: CIAVRLAGGCHEQFF

clone_size: many
d_call: NA
j_call: TRBJ2-2
v_call: TRBV7-8
cdr3_nt: TGTGCCAGCAGCTTAGACAGGGTCGACACCGGGGAGCTGTTTTTT
cdr3_aa: CASSLDRVDTGELFF

clone_size: NA
d_call: NA
j_call: TRBJ2-5
v_call: TRBV20-1
cdr3_nt: TGCAGTGTCTTAATGGGCGGGGCACTACAAGAGACCCAGTACTTC
cdr3_aa: CSVLMGGALQETQYF

clone_size: NA
d_call: TRBD1
j_call: TRBJ2-5
v_call: TRBV30
cdr3_nt: TGTGCCTGGGCTCGGACAGGGCCACAAGAGACCCAGTACTTC
cdr3_aa: CAWARTGPQETQYF

clone_size: NA
d_call: NA
j_call: TRBJ2-1
v_call: TRBV20-1
cdr3_nt: TGCAGTACCCTATCGGTCCTCCCTGTGACAGAGCAGTTCTTC
cdr3_aa: CSTLSVLPVTEQFF

clone_size: NA
d_call: NA
j_call: TRBJ2-3
v_call: TRBV29-1
cdr3_nt: TGCAGCGTGCTAACACCAGTGGGGGGAGCAGATACGCAGAATTTT
cdr3_aa: CSVLTPVGGADTQNF

clone_size: NA
d_call: NA
j_call: TRBJ2-3
v_call: TRBV6-6
cdr3_nt: TGTGCCAGCAGCCTGGACACGGTTACACAGTATTTT
cdr3_aa: CASSLDTVTQYF

clone_size: NA
d_call: NA
j_call: TRBJ2-7
v_call: TRBV10-1
cdr3_nt: TGCGTCAGCAGGGACTTTGCCTATGAGCAGTACTTC
cdr3_aa: CVSRDFAYEQYF

clone_size: NA
d_call: NA
j_call: TRBJ2-3
v_call: TRBV24-1
cdr3_nt: TGTGCCACCAGGGGAGAGTTAGGCACAGATACGCAGTATTTT
cdr3_aa: CATRGELGTDTQYF

clone_size: NA
d_call: NA
j_call: TRBJ2-1
v_call: TRBV6-1
cdr3_nt: TGTGCCAGCAAGGATACTTGGGGCTTCTACAATGAGCAGTTCTTC
cdr3_aa: CASKDTWGFYNEQFF

clone_size: NA
d_call: NA
j_call: TRBJ2-5
v_call: TRBV6-6
cdr3_nt: NA
cdr3_aa: CASSFAKGNQETQCF

clone_size: NA
d_call: NA
j_call: TRBJ2-5
v_call: TRBV11-3
cdr3_nt: TGTGCCAGCAGCTTAGCCCCGGACGGTCGAGGGACCCAGTACTTC
cdr3_aa: CASSLAPDGRGTQYF

clone_size: NA
d_call: NA
j_call: TRBJ2-5
v_call: TRBV20-1
cdr3_nt: TGCAGTGCTAGAAATCGGGGGCGAGGGTCCGAGACTCACTACTTC
cdr3_aa: CSARNRGRGSETHYF